This T cell receptor beta chain was observed in a study of response to subunit inactivated influenza vaccine. Study-wide results and limits: The authors suggested that every seasonal influenza vaccination recruits few new T cells.

As to this clonotype: The antigen is undetermined.

MiXCR, applied by TCRdb to the RT-PCR reads, yields one record per CDR3 protein. The sample holds hundreds of thousands of distinct CDR3 sequences, roughly 27% seen once. The source of this sequence is a man aged 45-60 years who received an inactivated influenza vaccine. Material: CD4+ T cells sorted from PBMCs, obtained approximately 5 days after vaccination.

The CDR3 loop reads CAISERGQGRHEQYF. Here the CDR3 DNA reads TGTGCCATCAGTGAGAGGGGACAGGGGCGTCACGAGCAGTACTTC. The rearrangement links TRBV10-3 to TRBJ2-7; 10 bases fit TRBD1. Germline CDR1 ENHRY, CDR2 SYGVKD. V trimming: 2 bases; J trimming: 5 bases; junction bases outside the gene matches: 6. The CDR3 loop spans 15 amino acids.